The clone carrying this TCR beta chain was picked up a small number of times. No antigen is known for it. The CDR3 contains 15 residues. V shed 3 bases and J shed 5 bases, with 13 bases lying between them. Germline V gives CDR1 ENHRY, CDR2 SYGVKD. The data derive from a study of cytomegalovirus exposure and HLA in healthy donors. A multiplex PCR was run with 60 Vbeta primers and 13 Jbeta primers. Here immunoSEQ multiplex PCR was the method, and the copy in TCRdb shows in-frame clones only, minus some. The data contain 90,000 to 120,000 clones, 82% of them singletons. Study outcomes and limitations: What TCR beta sequences reportedly achieved was accurate prediction of HLA-A and HLA-B alleles in most subjects.

The V gene is TRBV10-3, the J gene TRBJ2-2, with D perhaps TRBD2 (6 bases). The sample was PBMCs. This TCR was sampled from a man aged 25 to 45 in good health and CMV-seropositive. The CDR3 sequence is CAISDIGGRTGELFF. The CDR3 bases are TGTGCCATCAGTGATATCGGGGGACGGACCGGGGAGCTGTTTTTT.